The 7 T cell receptor beta chains reported below all come from one sample, sequenced in a study of blood T cell repertoires in COVID-19. Assay: immunoSEQ multiplex PCR; the TCRdb copy retains only in-frame clones and omits some. Here the sample spans about 170,000 clones, approximately 86% being singletons. What was sequenced was peripheral blood. These receptors were taken from a man of 80 years or more with COVID-19, enrolled during active disease.

The chain employs TRBV19 and TRBJ2-1; 12 bases align to TRBD2. The CDR3 extends over 16 amino acids. Germline V gene data show CDR1 as LNHDA and CDR2 as SQIVND (reference sequence). Germline trimming cut 5 bases from V and 4 bases from J; bases unmatched to any gene: 6. CDR3 bases: TGTGCCAGTAGTCAGACTAGCGGGGGCGTTTACAATGAGCAGTTCTTC. It codes for CASSQTSGGVYNEQFF.

The J gene is TRBJ2-3, the V gene TRBV24-1; 7 bases align to TRBD2. Trimming took 0 bases from V and 2 from J; bases not matched to a gene: 4. CDR3 length equals 16 residues. The V gene's germline CDR1 is KGHDR and CDR2 SFDVKD. The CDR3 here is CATSDLWRGNTDTQYF. Written as DNA, the CDR3 is TGTGCCACCAGTGATTTGTGGCGGGGGAACACAGATACGCAGTATTTT.

The V and J genes are TRBV6-1 and TRBJ1-1; possibly TRBD1 for D (5 bases). Germline CDR1 reads MNHNS; CDR2 reads SASEGT. Trimming cost V 1 base and J 7 bases, with 13 bases left between them. The CDR3 is 14 residues long. The CDR3 DNA reads as TGTGCCAGCAGTGAAGGCCTCTCTACAGGTGAAGCTTTCTTT. It translates to CASSEGLSTGEAFF.

This rearrangement joins TRBV4-1 to TRBJ2-7; 8 bases map to TRBD1. Trimming took 4 bases from V and 4 from J; bases not matched to a gene: 6. This CDR3 has 14 residues. Germline CDR1 and CDR2: MGHRA and YSYEKL. DNA for the CDR3: TGCGCCAGCAGCCTAGGACAGGGAGGATACGAGCAGTACTTC. Protein: CASSLGQGGYEQYF.

On this clone: Other DNA sequences in the same sample also yield this CDR3. The chain employs TRBV5-1 and TRBJ1-1; no clear D. This CDR3 has 13 residues. V lost 0 bases and J 5 bases, leaving 8 bases between the germline ends. CDR1 is SGHRS and CDR2 is YFSETQ in the germline V gene. The CDR3 DNA follows: TGCGCCAGCAGCTTGGGAGGAAATACTGAAGCTTTCTTT. Amino acids: CASSLGGNTEAFF.

The chain is built from TRBV5-8 and TRBJ1-1, with D unresolved. The germline V gene encodes CDR1 SGHTS and CDR2 YDEGEE. V was pared by 0 bases and J by 1 base, with 7 bases between. This CDR3 is 14 amino acids long. The CDR3 reads CASSLGLRNTEAFF. CDR3 nucleotides: TGTGCCAGCAGCTTGGGCCTGAGGAACACTGAAGCTTTCTTT.

The rearrangement joins TRBV6-1 to TRBJ2-2; 7 positions agree with TRBD1. With V trimmed by 9 bases and J by 6 bases, 7 bases remained unmatched. The germline gives CDR1 MNHNS, CDR2 SASEGT. The CDR3 runs 13 residues. The CDR3 loop reads CASSGQMAGELFF. The CDR3 DNA reads as TGTGCCAGTTCGGGACAGATGGCCGGGGAGCTGTTTTTT.